These 29 T cell receptor beta chains came from one sample sequenced in a study of T cells in Graves' hyperthyroidism and ophthalmopathy. Researchers amplified the TCR beta CDR3 regions from RNA transcripts. First-round RT-PCR targeting the TCR CDR3 was performed with the HTBI primer set. Using its own MiXCR run on the multiplex PCR reads, TCRdb lists one record per CDR3 protein. The sample records 500,000 or so distinct CDR3 sequences, about 16% being singletons. Specimen: blood. The receptor source for this set is a woman in her twenties or thirties with Graves' ophthalmopathy.

This clonotype was seen many times. The J gene is TRBJ2-1, the V gene TRBV11-1; no firm D call. Trimming removed 5 bases from V and 6 bases from J, with 8 bases in between. Per germline, CDR1 SGHAT and CDR2 FQDESV (reference sequence). The CDR3 has 12 amino acids. The chain's CDR3 is CASSTGLNEQFF. In DNA, the CDR3 is TGTGCCAGCAGCACGGGCCTCAATGAGCAGTTCTTC.

This clonotype was seen at least ten times. This sequence joins TRBV28 and TRBJ1-5, with D tentatively TRBD1 (6 bases). The CDR3 has 14 residues. Trimming took 10 bases from V and 2 from J, leaving 15 bases between them. Germline values: CDR1 MDHEN, CDR2 SYDVKM. In nucleotides, the CDR3 is TGTGCCATCAACAGGGAATGTTGCAATCAGCCCCAGCATTTT. Its translation: CAINRECCNQPQHF.

The V gene is TRBV6-1, the J gene TRBJ2-1; D ambiguous. Germline V gene data show CDR1 as MNHNS and CDR2 as SASEGT. V was cut by 7 bases and J by 2 bases, with 12 bases left in between. The CDR3 extends over 14 amino acids. DNA for the CDR3: TGTGCCAGCACCGAAGGGCAGGCCTACAATGAGCAGTTCTTC. Translated, it gives CASTEGQAYNEQFF.

About this clonotype itself: This sequence may be a read error, since a much larger clone differs from it by one base. The V call is TRBV14, the J call TRBJ2-5, with a tentative D call TRBD2 (6 bases). CDR3 length equals 15 residues. V lost 0 bases and J 5 bases, leaving 13 bases between the germline ends. Germline V lookup: CDR1 SGHDN, CDR2 FVKESK. DNA for the CDR3: TGTGCCAGCAGCCAAGATCGAGCGAGCGGGGAGACCCAGTACTTC. Protein: CASSQDRASGETQYF.

This clonotype was seen a few times. A much larger clonotype is one base distant, so this may be a read error. This chain joins TRBV28 and TRBJ2-7; D unresolved. Trimming cost V 4 bases and J 6 bases, with 7 bases left between them. Germline values: CDR1 MDHEN, CDR2 SYDVKM. The CDR3 spans 11 residues. For the CDR3, the DNA is TGTGCCAGCAGTTCCGTCTGCGAGCAGTACTTC. Translation gives CASSSVCEQYF.

This clonotype was recorded many times. J is TRBJ2-1 and V is TRBV5-5; D is undetermined. The length of the CDR3 is 14 residues. Deletions cut 4 bases from V and 6 bases from J, with 14 bases between. The germline gives CDR1 SGHKS, CDR2 YYEKEE (reference sequence). For the CDR3, the DNA is TGTGCCAGCAGCCGAGAGCTAGTAGGCAATGAGCAGTTCTTC. Its protein is CASSRELVGNEQFF.

The chain employs TRBV7-3 and TRBJ2-1; 8 nucleotides match TRBD2. The CDR3 is 12 residues long. The germline V gene has CDR1 SGHTA and CDR2 FQGTGA. Losses at the gene ends were 5 bases for V and 14 bases for J; bases not matched to a gene: 8. As DNA, the CDR3 is TGTGCCAGCAGCAGTGGGACGGGGGGGGAGTTCTTC. The encoded protein is CASSSGTGGEFF.

This clonotype was observed a few times. V gene TRBV7-9 combines with J gene TRBJ1-4, with 9 bases aligning to TRBD1. V trimming: 7 bases; J trimming: 6 bases; junction bases outside the gene matches: 3. The CDR3 is 13 amino acids. Germline V CDR1 and CDR2: SEHNR, FQNEAQ (reference sequence). CDR3 protein: CASKRQGDEKLFF. For the CDR3, the DNA is TGTGCCAGCAAGAGACAGGGGGATGAAAAACTGTTTTTT.

This clonotype was seen ten or more times. The chain uses TRBV2 and TRBJ1-4; D possibly corresponds to TRBD1 (5 bases). The CDR3 contains 14 residues. Germline CDR1 and CDR2: SNHLY and FYNNEI. Trimming took off 4 bases at V and 3 bases at J, with 9 bases between the two ends. This chain's CDR3 is CASSGVGANEKLFF. As DNA, the CDR3 is TGTGCCAGCAGTGGAGTAGGGGCTAATGAAAAACTGTTTTTT.

There are a few counts of this clonotype. The J gene is TRBJ1-2, the V gene TRBV10-3; 8 bases line up with TRBD1. The germline CDR1 and CDR2 sequences are ENHRY and SYGVKD. With V trimmed by 0 bases and J by 3 bases, 0 bases remained unmatched. The CDR3 is 14 amino acids. The CDR3 DNA reads TGTGCCATCAGTGAGTCGACAGGGGACTATGGCTACACCTTC. Translation: CAISESTGDYGYTF.

At least ten counts were recorded for this clonotype. The CDR3 DNA follows: TGTGCCAGCAGTTTAGCAACAGGGGGCGCATCTGAAGCTTTCTTT. Amino acid sequence: CASSLATGGASEAFF. J is TRBJ1-1 and V is TRBV28, with 9 bases aligning to TRBD1. Germline-derived CDR1 and CDR2 are MDHEN and SYDVKM. V trimming: 2 bases; J trimming: 6 bases; junction bases outside the gene matches: 7. This CDR3 is built from 15 residues.

The CDR3 nucleotides are TGTGCCAGCAGCTCCGGGACAAATGCTCTTGGCATTCAGTACTTC. Amino acid sequence: CASSSGTNALGIQYF. This chain links TRBV11-3 with TRBJ2-4; D may be TRBD1 (6 bases). Trimming pared 4 bases from V and 9 bases from J, leaving 19 bases between. Germline CDR1 is SGHNT and CDR2 is YENEEA. This CDR3 has 15 residues.

The rearrangement uses TRBV12-3 or TRBV12-4 and TRBJ2-3, with 10 nucleotides matching TRBD2. The trim removed 9 bases at V and 8 bases at J, leaving 8 bases unmatched. The length of the CDR3 is 13 residues. The chain's CDR3 is CASWLAGDLTQYF. As DNA, the CDR3 is TGTGCCAGTTGGCTAGCGGGGGACCTTACGCAGTATTTT.

This clonotype was detected a few times. The chain joins TRBV12-3 or TRBV12-4 to TRBJ1-5; the match to TRBD1 covers 7 bases. This CDR3 is built from 11 residues. J was trimmed by 13 bases and V by 2 bases; bases with no gene match: 2. The CDR3 here is CASSLSGGQHF. CDR3 DNA: TGTGCCAGCAGTTTATCAGGGGGGCAGCATTTT.

This clonotype was counted between two and nine times. A junction end diverges from the germline sequence, so it may reflect a read error. V is TRBV30 and J is TRBJ2-1, with no clear D. This CDR3 has 11 residues. The germline V gene has CDR1 GTSNPN and CDR2 SVGIG (reference sequence). CDR3 loop: CARSRHNEQFF. CDR3 sequence (DNA): TGTGCCCGGAGCCGCCACAATGAGCAGTTCTTC.

This clonotype was found many times. This chain uses TRBV7-8 with TRBJ2-5, with TRBD2 matching 14 bases. CDR3 length equals 16 residues. After removal of 5 bases from V and 4 bases from J, the junction contained 6 bases not matched to a gene. CDR1 and CDR2 (germline): SGHVS, FQNEAQ. The DNA for the CDR3 is TGTGCCAGCAGCGGAAGACTAGCGGGGGGGAGAGAGACCCAGTACTTC. It yields the protein CASSGRLAGGRETQYF.

Ten or more counts support this clonotype. The chain combines TRBV5-1 with TRBJ2-7; D ambiguous. V was trimmed by 0 bases and J by 6 bases, leaving 13 bases between them. Germline CDR1 is SGHRS and CDR2 is YFSETQ. The CDR3 is 14 amino acids. In DNA form, the CDR3 reads TGCGCCAGCAGCTTGGCTGCGACTCTCGGCGAGCAGTACTTC. Protein sequence: CASSLAATLGEQYF.

Regarding this clonotype: With a much larger clone just one base away, this may be a read error. The V gene is TRBV2, the J gene TRBJ2-7, with 9 bases lining up with TRBD2. This CDR3 spans 15 amino acids. Losses at the gene ends were 2 bases for V and 6 bases for J; bases not matched to a gene: 8. The germline CDR1 and CDR2 sequences are SNHLY and FYNNEI. In DNA, the CDR3 is TGTGCCAGCAGTGAAACGGGACTAGCAGGCTGCGAGCAGTACTTC. It yields the protein CASSETGLAGCEQYF.

There are many counts of this clonotype. V is TRBV11-2 and J is TRBJ1-1; no clear D gene. V gave up 1 base and J gave up 7 bases, with 10 bases separating them. The CDR3 sequence is 13 residues long. Per germline, CDR1 SGHAT and CDR2 FQNNGV. The CDR3 nucleotides are TGTGCCAGCAGCTTAGTATCGCGAGGTGAAGCTTTCTTT. Translation gives CASSLVSRGEAFF.

In the case of this clonotype: This CDR3 is missing its conserved last phenylalanine or tryptophan, likely due to a read error. The V gene is TRBV5-1, the J gene TRBJ2-7; tentative D call: TRBD2 (6 bases). The V end was cut by 0 bases, the J end by 2 bases, with 12 bases between. Germline values: CDR1 SGHRS, CDR2 YFSETQ. The CDR3 covers 15 residues. CDR3 loop: CASSLAAGGTYEQYL. The CDR3 region has the DNA TGCGCCAGCAGCTTGGCGGCCGGAGGGACCTACGAGCAGTACCTC.

This clonotype was seen at least ten times. This chain uses TRBV15 with TRBJ1-2; a weak D match, TRBD1 (6 bases). With 2 bases removed from V and 8 bases from J, the gap between germline ends came to 12 bases. The CDR3 spans 13 residues. Germline lookup yields CDR1 LNHNV and CDR2 YYDKDF (reference sequence). CDR3 sequence reads: CATSRINREGYTF. For the CDR3, the DNA is TGTGCCACCAGCAGAATTAACAGGGAAGGCTACACCTTC.

This clonotype was seen repeatedly, ten times or more. The V call is TRBV7-7, the J call TRBJ2-3, with 10 nucleotides matching TRBD2. The CDR3 is 15 residues long. With 3 bases clipped from V and 4 bases from J, the junction kept 4 bases outside the gene matches. The germline CDR1 and CDR2 sequences are SSHAT and FNYEAQ (reference sequence). DNA of the CDR3: TGTGCCAGCAGCTTCGCGAGCGGGAGGGCAGATACGCAGTATTTT. Protein product: CASSFASGRADTQYF. Using reference TRBV7-7 and TRBJ2-3 for the parts outside the CDR3, the full variable domain is GAGVSQSPRYKVTKRGQDVTLRCDPISSHATLYWYQQALGQGPEFLTYFNYEAQPDKSGLPSDRFSAERPEGSISTLTIQRTEQRDSAMYRCASSFASGRADTQYFGPGTRLTVL.

This clonotype was detected many times. The CDR3 region is CASNGQGSPLHF. In DNA, the CDR3 is TGTGCCAGCAACGGACAGGGGTCACCCCTCCACTTT. The chain combines TRBV28 with TRBJ1-6; TRBD1 matches 9 bases. Germline values: CDR1 MDHEN, CDR2 SYDVKM. Trimming cost V 7 bases and J 10 bases; bases outside gene matches: 2. The CDR3 totals 12 residues.

The J gene is TRBJ1-1, the V gene TRBV10-3; D is ambiguous. V was clipped by 9 bases and J by 0 bases, with 11 bases between them. The CDR3 covers 13 residues. CDR1 is ENHRY and CDR2 is SYGVKD in the germline V gene. The CDR3 bases are TGTGCCATATCGGTGAGCCTGAACACTGAAGCTTTCTTT. It is translated as CAISVSLNTEAFF.

V is TRBV28 and J is TRBJ2-1, with D perhaps matching TRBD2 (6 bases). V dropped 3 bases and J dropped 9 bases, with 21 bases sitting between them. This CDR3 is 16 amino acids long. From germline, CDR1 is MDHEN and CDR2 SYDVKM. The CDR3 DNA reads TGTGCCAGCAGTTTCACTGGACTAACCCGTTGGGGTGAGCAGTTCTTC. This codes for CASSFTGLTRWGEQFF.

The J gene is TRBJ2-7, the V gene TRBV6-2 or TRBV6-3; 8 nucleotides line up with TRBD2. The germline V gene encodes CDR1 MNHEY and CDR2 SVGEGT. This CDR3 has 15 residues. Trimming at V came to 5 bases and at J to 3 bases, leaving 9 bases not matched to a gene. The CDR3 loop is CASSIEAGAGYEQYF. Written as DNA, the CDR3 is TGTGCCAGCAGTATTGAAGCGGGAGCCGGCTACGAGCAGTACTTC.

This chain links TRBV20-1 with TRBJ2-2; 7 bases align to TRBD2. Germline CDR1 reads DFQATT; CDR2 reads SNEGSKA (reference sequence). CDR3 size: 15 residues. V lost 2 bases and J lost 4; bases outside the gene matches: 7. CDR3 DNA: TGCAGTGCTAGACGCGGGACTATACGCACCGGGGAGCTGTTTTTT. Its protein is CSARRGTIRTGELFF.

This clonotype was seen repeatedly, ten times or more. The chain carries TRBV6-1 and TRBJ2-7; D remains unclear. With 2 bases removed from V and 6 bases from J, the gap between germline ends came to 17 bases. Looked up from germline, CDR1 is MNHNS and CDR2 is SASEGT. This CDR3 region has 15 residues. CDR3 region: CASSEPSEWRSEQYF. The CDR3 DNA sequence: TGTGCCAGCAGTGAACCATCGGAGTGGCGGAGCGAGCAGTACTTC.

V is TRBV9 and J is TRBJ2-1; D is uncertain. Trimming removed 4 bases from V and 7 bases from J, with 15 bases in between. The V gene's germline CDR1 is SGDLS and CDR2 YYNGEE. The CDR3 consists of 14 residues. CDR3 sequence (DNA): TGTGCCAGCAGCCCGAGAGATAGCATGAATGAGCAGTTCTTC. This encodes CASSPRDSMNEQFF. Together with reference TRBV9 and TRBJ2-1, the CDR3 gives the full variable domain: DSGVTQTPKHLITATGQRVTLRCSPRSGDLSVYWYQQSLDQGLQFLIQYYNGEERAKGNILERFSAQQFPDLHSELNLSSLELGDSALYFCASSPRDSMNEQFFGPGTRLTVL.